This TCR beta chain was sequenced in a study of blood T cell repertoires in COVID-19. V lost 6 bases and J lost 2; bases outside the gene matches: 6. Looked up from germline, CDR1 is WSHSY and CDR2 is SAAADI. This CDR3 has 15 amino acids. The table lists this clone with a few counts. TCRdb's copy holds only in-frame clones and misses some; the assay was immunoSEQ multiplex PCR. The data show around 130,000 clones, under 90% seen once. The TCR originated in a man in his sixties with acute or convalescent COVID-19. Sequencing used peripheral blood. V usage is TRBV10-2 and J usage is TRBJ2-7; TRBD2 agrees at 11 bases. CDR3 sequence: CASREGLAETYEQYF. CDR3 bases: TGCGCCAGCAGGGAGGGACTAGCGGAGACCTACGAGCAGTACTTC.